These 27 T cell receptor beta chains share one sample of origin, sequenced in a study of neurological immune-mediated disorders. TCRdb redid the calling of the 5' RACE reads with MiXCR, one entry per CDR3 protein. Of 48,000 or so distinct CDR3 sequences in the sample, around 10% were seen once. The sequenced sample consisted of PBMCs. The receptors derive from a woman in her forties with HTLV-1-associated myelopathy (HAM/TSP).

This clonotype appeared a few times. The chain uses TRBV27 and TRBJ2-7; possibly TRBD2 for D (5 bases). From germline, CDR1 is MNHEY and CDR2 SMNVEV (reference sequence). V gave up 5 bases and J gave up 2 bases, with 13 bases separating them. The CDR3 is 14 amino acids. The CDR3 nucleotides are TGTGCCAGCAGTGACGGTATACTAGCCTACGAGCAGTACTTC. Its protein product is CASSDGILAYEQYF.

This clonotype came up once. Since a much larger clone is just one base distant, this may be a read error. The chain recombines TRBV20-1 with TRBJ1-2; no reliable D call. CDR1 and CDR2 from the germline V gene are DFQATT and SNEGSKA (reference sequence). This CDR3 spans 13 amino acids. V lost 3 bases and J 6 bases, leaving 14 bases between the germline ends. This chain's CDR3 is CSASDGCGHGYTF. The CDR3 DNA reads as TGCAGTGCTAGCGACGGGTGCGGCCATGGCTACACCTTC.

In this sample, this clonotype turned up many times. The V gene is TRBV6-1, the J gene TRBJ1-1; 9 bases map to TRBD1. Trimming took 4 bases from V and 11 from J; bases not matched to a gene: 8. The length of the CDR3 is 13 residues. The germline gives CDR1 MNHNS, CDR2 SASEGT. DNA of the CDR3: TGTGCCAGCAGTGGGGCACAGGGGGCTGGTGCTTTCTTT. It translates to CASSGAQGAGAFF.

This clonotype was found many times. The rearrangement uses TRBV10-3 and TRBJ2-7; TRBD1 agrees at 7 bases. The CDR3 consists of 15 residues. Germline lookup yields CDR1 ENHRY and CDR2 SYGVKD. V was pared by 2 bases and J by 5 bases, with 9 bases of the junction left unmatched. Here the CDR3 reads CAISETLIGGNEQYF. The CDR3 bases are TGTGCCATCAGTGAGACCCTTATAGGGGGCAACGAGCAGTACTTC.

The genes are TRBV7-6 and TRBJ2-1, with a tentative D call TRBD1 (5 bases). Deletions cut 3 bases from V and 7 bases from J, with 7 bases between. The CDR3 contains 12 residues. Germline CDR1 reads SGHVS; CDR2 reads FNYEAQ. The CDR3 DNA is TGTGCCAGCAGCTTTCCAGGGAATGAGCAGTTCTTC. Its translation: CASSFPGNEQFF.

This clonotype occurred many times. This chain uses TRBV4-1 with TRBJ1-1; D may be TRBD1 (6 bases). Germline values: CDR1 MGHRA, CDR2 YSYEKL. The CDR3 has 15 amino acids. The V gene lost 6 bases and the J gene lost 0 bases, with 14 bases spanning the gap. Written as DNA, the CDR3 is TGCGCCAGCAGGTCAACTACAGGGCTGAACACTGAAGCTTTCTTT. It codes for CASRSTTGLNTEAFF.

As regards this clonotype: A much more abundant neighbour one base away suggests this may be a read error. The CDR3 loop is CANSQLNGEQYF. The CDR3 nucleotides read TGCGCCAACAGCCAGCTCAATGGGGAGCAGTACTTC. This rearrangement joins TRBV5-1 to TRBJ2-7; no clear D gene. Germline V gene data show CDR1 as SGHRS and CDR2 as YFSETQ. CDR3 length: 12 residues.

This clonotype came up many times. This chain connects TRBV7-3 to TRBJ2-1; the D gene is possibly TRBD2 (5 bases). The CDR3 contains 11 residues. The germline V gene encodes CDR1 SGHTA and CDR2 FQGTGA. V gave up 5 bases and J gave up 8 bases, with 7 bases separating them. CDR3 loop: CASSPGDEQFF. The CDR3 coding sequence is TGTGCCAGCAGCCCCGGGGATGAGCAGTTCTTC.

This clonotype was seen repeatedly, ten times or more. This rearrangement joins TRBV5-1 to TRBJ2-1; D gene uncertain. V lost 2 bases, J lost 7 bases, and 13 bases lay in between. Germline V gene lookup returns CDR1 SGHRS and CDR2 YFSETQ. The CDR3 covers 14 residues. Here the CDR3 DNA reads TGCGCCAGCAGCTTCGTCCACCCCAATAATGAGCAGTTCTTC. Its protein is CASSFVHPNNEQFF.

The table lists this clonotype with many counts. This sequence joins TRBV7-2 and TRBJ2-7; 7 nucleotides align to TRBD2. With 5 bases clipped from V and 3 bases from J, the junction kept 10 bases outside the gene matches. The germline gives CDR1 SGHTA, CDR2 FQGNSA. The CDR3 has 15 amino acids. CDR3 nucleotide sequence: TGTGCCAGCAGCCCTGGGGTAGCGGGCCTCTACGAGCAGTACTTC. It encodes CASSPGVAGLYEQYF.

This clonotype was seen ten or more times. The CDR3 sequence is CAIRDRESYNEQFF. CDR3 DNA sequence: TGTGCCATCAGGGACAGGGAATCCTACAATGAGCAGTTCTTC. The chain couples TRBV10-3 to TRBJ2-1; TRBD1 agrees at 8 bases. Germline CDR1 reads ENHRY; CDR2 reads SYGVKD. The CDR3 is 14 amino acids. The junction had 2 bases not matched to a gene; V was cut back by 6 bases and J by 1 base.

This clonotype occurred many times. This rearrangement joins TRBV5-1 to TRBJ1-3; D is ambiguous. The CDR3 has 12 residues. Germline V CDR1 and CDR2: SGHRS, YFSETQ. V was trimmed by 0 bases and J by 4 bases, leaving 2 bases between them. This CDR3 reads CASSLEGNTIYF. As DNA, the CDR3 is TGCGCCAGCAGCTTGGAGGGAAACACCATATATTTT.

This clonotype occurred many times. The chain employs TRBV4-1 and TRBJ2-7, with TRBD1 matching over 10 bases. Per germline, CDR1 MGHRA and CDR2 YSYEKL. CDR3 length equals 15 residues. The junction had 6 bases not matched to a gene; V was cut back by 2 bases and J by 5 bases. The CDR3 DNA reads as TGCGCCAGCAGCCAACTGACAGGGGGCAGAGACGAGCAGTACTTC. Its protein is CASSQLTGGRDEQYF.

About this clonotype: One end of the junction does not line up with germline, which may come from a read error. This rearrangement joins TRBV27 to TRBJ2-2, with D perhaps matching TRBD1 or TRBD2 (5 bases each). Looked up from germline, CDR1 is MNHEY and CDR2 is SMNVEV (reference sequence). The CDR3 totals 15 residues. The CDR3 reads CASSSGAGGSGELFF. The CDR3 DNA reads as TGTGCCAGCAGCTCCGGGGCAGGCGGATCCGGGGAACTGTTTTTT.

The table lists this clonotype with many counts. DNA for the CDR3: TGTGCCAGCAGCCAAGATCGTTTGAGGCCTAATTCACCCCTCCACTTT. It encodes CASSQDRLRPNSPLHF. The chain uses TRBV3-1 and TRBJ1-6; D uncertain. The germline gives CDR1 LGHDT, CDR2 YNNKEL (reference sequence). The V gene lost 0 bases and the J gene lost 6 bases, with 12 bases spanning the gap. The CDR3 length is 16 residues.

This clonotype was detected many times. V usage is TRBV7-2 and J usage is TRBJ2-7; D uncertain. The CDR3 totals 12 residues. Germline loops: CDR1 SGHTA, CDR2 FQGNSA. V was shortened by 2 bases and J by 5 bases, with 7 bases between the two germline ends. This CDR3 reads CASSLIPHEQYF. CDR3 DNA: TGTGCCAGCAGCTTAATCCCCCACGAGCAGTACTTC.

This clonotype was seen at least ten times. The genes are TRBV20-1 and TRBJ2-3, with TRBD2 identical over 11 bases. Germline CDR1 is DFQATT and CDR2 is SNEGSKA (reference sequence). The CDR3 length is 18 residues. V shed 6 bases, J shed 0 bases, and the junction held 14 bases outside the gene matches. The CDR3 DNA reads TGCAGTGCGCCAAGACTAGCGGGACCAAGCCTTAGCACAGATACGCAGTATTTT. As protein: CSAPRLAGPSLSTDTQYF.

This clonotype appeared many times. The chain is built from TRBV11-2 and TRBJ1-5, with D possibly TRBD1 on 6 matching bases. The germline V gene encodes CDR1 SGHAT and CDR2 FQNNGV. Trimming left V 1 base short and J 3 bases short, with 10 bases between. CDR3 length: 15 amino acids. CDR3 residues: CASSLGGQLNQPQHF. DNA for the CDR3: TGTGCCAGCAGCTTAGGCGGACAGCTCAATCAGCCCCAGCATTTT. Full variable domain (missing parts from reference TRBV11-2 and TRBJ1-5): EAGVAQSPRYKIIEKRQSVAFWCNPISGHATLYWYQQILGQGPKLLIQFQNNGVVDDSQLPKDRFSAERLKGVDSTLKIQPAKLEDSAVYLCASSLGGQLNQPQHFGDGTRLSIL.

This clonotype came up many times. The chain's CDR3 is CASSFGESGANVLTF. In DNA, the CDR3 is TGCGCCAGCAGCTTTGGGGAGTCTGGGGCCAACGTCCTGACTTTC. V and J are TRBV5-1 and TRBJ2-6; a possible D gene is TRBD2 (5 bases). The CDR3 extends over 15 amino acids. CDR1 is SGHRS, CDR2 YFSETQ, per germline. Trimming removed 2 bases at V and 1 base at J, with 7 bases between.

This clonotype has at least ten counts. V and J are TRBV9 and TRBJ2-1, with D possibly being TRBD1 (5 bases). Per the germline V gene, CDR1 is SGDLS and CDR2 is YYNGEE. The CDR3 contains 15 residues. The ends were cut back, 0 bases at V and 7 bases at J, with 14 bases in the middle. CDR3 nucleotides: TGTGCCAGCAGCGTAGTCTGGGGCGCAGGAAATGAGCAGTTCTTC. This sequence encodes CASSVVWGAGNEQFF.

This clonotype rates as medium-sized (0.01 to 0.1%). The chain employs TRBV6-5 and TRBJ2-7; 7 bases line up with TRBD1. The CDR3 is 10 amino acids. Germline CDR1 MNHEY, CDR2 SVGAGI. The DNA of the CDR3 is TGTGGGGCAGGGGGCTACGAGCAGTACTTC. Encoded protein: CGAGGYEQYF.

On this clonotype: A single base separates this from a much larger clone, so it may be a read error. The rearrangement uses TRBV3-2 and TRBJ1-2. TRBV3-2 is a known pseudogene. The CDR3 runs 11 residues. DNA of the CDR3: TGTGCCAGCGGAATGGGGTATGGCTACACCTTC. It translates to CASGMGYGYTF.

This clonotype was counted only a few times. V and J are TRBV21-1 and TRBJ2-2; the table's TRBD1 call for D was not verified on the DNA. TRBV21-1 is a pseudogene. The length of the CDR3 is 17 residues. In DNA form, the CDR3 reads TGTGCCAGCAGCAAACACAAACTACAGGGTCTAGCCGGGGAGCTGTTTTTT. Protein: CASSKHKLQGLAGELFF.

This clonotype was detected many times. The rearrangement joins TRBV20-1 to TRBJ2-3; D perhaps matches TRBD2 (5 bases). V lost 3 bases and J lost 1, with 14 bases in between. The CDR3 is made up of 15 amino acids. Germline V gene data show CDR1 as DFQATT and CDR2 as SNEGSKA (reference sequence). The CDR3 region is CSASHPGGGTDTQYF. The CDR3 DNA reads TGCAGTGCTAGTCATCCAGGAGGAGGCACAGATACGCAGTATTTT.

Ten or more counts support this clonotype. The gene calls are TRBV5-6 and TRBJ2-1; D might be TRBD2 (5 bases). The germline V and J ends were trimmed by 3 bases and 7 bases, with 8 bases remaining between them. CDR1 and CDR2 (germline): SGHDT, YYEEEE. The CDR3 is 12 residues long. CDR3 nucleotide sequence: TGTGCCAGCAGCTGGACTTCTAATGAGCAGTTCTTC. Its translation: CASSWTSNEQFF.

Ten or more counts support this clonotype. The chain couples TRBV12-3 or TRBV12-4 to TRBJ2-1; 9 nucleotides agree with TRBD1. The CDR3 contains 15 residues. The V gene end was trimmed by 5 bases and the J gene end by 9 bases; junction bases not matched to a gene: 11. CDR3 DNA: TGTGCCAGCAGTCGACCGGGACAGGGATTGGTTGAGCAGTTCTTC. This sequence encodes CASSRPGQGLVEQFF.

This clonotype was seen many times. This chain uses TRBV6-2 or TRBV6-3 with TRBJ2-7; D is possibly TRBD1 or TRBD2 (6 bases each). The germline gives CDR1 MNHEY, CDR2 SVGEGT. The CDR3 length is 17 residues. The V end lost 6 bases, the J end lost 5 bases, and 26 bases lay between the germline ends. The DNA of the CDR3 is TGTGCCAGCAGATACACACGGGGGCTGGTAGTGTCGGACGAGCAGTACTTC. Its protein product is CASRYTRGLVVSDEQYF.